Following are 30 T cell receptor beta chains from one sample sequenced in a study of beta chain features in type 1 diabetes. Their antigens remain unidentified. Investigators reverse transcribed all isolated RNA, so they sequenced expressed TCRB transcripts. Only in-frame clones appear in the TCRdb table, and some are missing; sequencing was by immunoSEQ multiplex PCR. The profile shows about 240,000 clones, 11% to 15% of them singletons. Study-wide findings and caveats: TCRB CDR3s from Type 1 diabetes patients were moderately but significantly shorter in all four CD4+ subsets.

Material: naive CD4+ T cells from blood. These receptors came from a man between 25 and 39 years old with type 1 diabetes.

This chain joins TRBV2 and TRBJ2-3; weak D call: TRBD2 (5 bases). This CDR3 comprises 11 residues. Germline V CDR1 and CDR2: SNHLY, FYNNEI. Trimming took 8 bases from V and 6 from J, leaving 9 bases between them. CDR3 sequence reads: CASRTGDTQYF. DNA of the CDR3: TGTGCCAGCCGGACGGGGGATACGCAGTATTTT.

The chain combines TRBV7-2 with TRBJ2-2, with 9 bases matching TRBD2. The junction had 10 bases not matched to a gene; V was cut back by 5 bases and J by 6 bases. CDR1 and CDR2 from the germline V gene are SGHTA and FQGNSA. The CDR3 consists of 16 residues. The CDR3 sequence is CASSLSTSGYAGELFF. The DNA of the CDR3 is TGTGCCAGCAGCCTCTCGACTAGCGGTTACGCCGGGGAGCTGTTTTTT.

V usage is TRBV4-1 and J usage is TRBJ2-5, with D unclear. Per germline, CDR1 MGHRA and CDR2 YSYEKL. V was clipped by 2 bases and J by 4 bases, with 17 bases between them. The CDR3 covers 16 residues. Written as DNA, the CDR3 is TGCGCCAGCAGCCAACCCCTGGGTTCCGGGTCAGAGACCCAGTACTTC. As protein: CASSQPLGSGSETQYF.

CDR3 residues: CASRPGTASRGYTF. CDR3 in DNA: TGTGCCAGCAGACCCGGGACAGCCTCGCGTGGCTACACCTTC. The genes are TRBV2 and TRBJ1-2; TRBD1 aligns across 7 bases. Germline loops: CDR1 SNHLY, CDR2 FYNNEI. The CDR3 runs 14 residues. J lost 7 bases, V lost 6 bases, and 11 bases had no gene match.

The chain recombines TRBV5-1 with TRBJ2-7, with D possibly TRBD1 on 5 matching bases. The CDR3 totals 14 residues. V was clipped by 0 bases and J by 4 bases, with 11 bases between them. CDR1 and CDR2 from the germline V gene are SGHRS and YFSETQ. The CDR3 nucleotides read TGCGCCAGCAGCTTGGCTCAGGGTCCGTACGAGCAGTACTTC. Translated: CASSLAQGPYEQYF.

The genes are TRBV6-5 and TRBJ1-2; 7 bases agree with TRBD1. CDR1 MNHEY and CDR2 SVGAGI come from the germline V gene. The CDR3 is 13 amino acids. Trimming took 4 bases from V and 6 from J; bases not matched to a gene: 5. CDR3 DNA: TGTGCCAGCAGTTCGGGACAGCACAATGGCTACACCTTC. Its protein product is CASSSGQHNGYTF.

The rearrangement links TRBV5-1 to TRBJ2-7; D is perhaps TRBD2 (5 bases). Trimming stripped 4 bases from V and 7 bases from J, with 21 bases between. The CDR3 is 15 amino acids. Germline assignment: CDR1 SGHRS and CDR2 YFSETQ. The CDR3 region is CASSLEGRAQREQYF. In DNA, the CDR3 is TGCGCCAGCAGCCTTGAGGGAAGGGCCCAGCGGGAGCAGTACTTC.

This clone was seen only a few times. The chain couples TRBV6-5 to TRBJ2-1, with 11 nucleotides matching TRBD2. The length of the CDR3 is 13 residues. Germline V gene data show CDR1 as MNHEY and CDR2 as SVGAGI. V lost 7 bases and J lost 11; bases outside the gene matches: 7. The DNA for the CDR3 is TGTGCCAGCACCGAGACTAGCGGGGCTCAGCAGTTCTTC. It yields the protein CASTETSGAQQFF.

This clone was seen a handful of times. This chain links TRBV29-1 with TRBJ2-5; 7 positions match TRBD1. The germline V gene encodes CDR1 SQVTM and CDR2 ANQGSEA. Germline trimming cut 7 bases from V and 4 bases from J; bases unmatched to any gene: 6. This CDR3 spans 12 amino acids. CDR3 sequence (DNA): TGCAGCGCCCGAGGGGACAGAGAGACCCAGTACTTC. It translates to CSARGDRETQYF.

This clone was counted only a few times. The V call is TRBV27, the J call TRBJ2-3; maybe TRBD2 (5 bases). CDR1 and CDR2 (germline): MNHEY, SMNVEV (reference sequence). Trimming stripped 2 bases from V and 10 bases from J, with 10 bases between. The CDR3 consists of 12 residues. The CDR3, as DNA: TGTGCCAGCAGTTTACCCCCCGGGGCGCAGTATTTT. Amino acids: CASSLPPGAQYF.

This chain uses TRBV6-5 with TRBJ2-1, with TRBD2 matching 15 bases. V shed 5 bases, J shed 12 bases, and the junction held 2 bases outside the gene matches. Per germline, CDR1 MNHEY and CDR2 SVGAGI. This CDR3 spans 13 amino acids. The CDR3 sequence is CASSPGLAGGQFF. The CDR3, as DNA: TGTGCCAGCAGTCCGGGACTAGCGGGAGGGCAGTTCTTC.

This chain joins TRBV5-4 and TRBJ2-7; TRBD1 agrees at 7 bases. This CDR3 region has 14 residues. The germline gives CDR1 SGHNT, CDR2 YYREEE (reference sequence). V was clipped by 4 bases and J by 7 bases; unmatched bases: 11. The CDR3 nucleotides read TGTGCCAGCAGCCCGACAGGGTCGTTTCGGGAGCAGTACTTC. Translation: CASSPTGSFREQYF.

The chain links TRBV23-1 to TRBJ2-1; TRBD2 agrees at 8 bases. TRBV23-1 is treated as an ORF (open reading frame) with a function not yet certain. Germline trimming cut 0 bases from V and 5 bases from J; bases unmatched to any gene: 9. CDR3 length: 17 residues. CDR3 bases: TGCGCCAGCAGTCAATCGATGCCGGGGGGGCTCGACAATGAGCAGTTCTTC. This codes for CASSQSMPGGLDNEQFF.

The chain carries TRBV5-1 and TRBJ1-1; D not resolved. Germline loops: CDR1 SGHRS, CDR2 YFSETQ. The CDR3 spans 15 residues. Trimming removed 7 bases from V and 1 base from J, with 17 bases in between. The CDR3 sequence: CASHEGEGQNTEAFF. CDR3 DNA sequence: TGCGCCAGCCACGAGGGTGAAGGGCAGAACACTGAAGCTTTCTTT.

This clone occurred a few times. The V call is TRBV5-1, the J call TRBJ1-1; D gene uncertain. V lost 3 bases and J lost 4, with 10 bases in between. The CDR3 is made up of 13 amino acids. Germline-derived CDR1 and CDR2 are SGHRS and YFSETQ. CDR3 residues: CASSSGSGTEAFF. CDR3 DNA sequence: TGCGCCAGCAGCTCTGGGTCGGGCACTGAAGCTTTCTTT.

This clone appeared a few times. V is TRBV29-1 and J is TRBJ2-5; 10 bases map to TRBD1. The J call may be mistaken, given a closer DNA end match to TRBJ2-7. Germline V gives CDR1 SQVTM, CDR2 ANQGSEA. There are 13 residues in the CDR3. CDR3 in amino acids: CSAARDRGYEQYF. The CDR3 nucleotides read TGCAGTGCCGCGAGGGACAGGGGTTACGAGCAGTACTTC.

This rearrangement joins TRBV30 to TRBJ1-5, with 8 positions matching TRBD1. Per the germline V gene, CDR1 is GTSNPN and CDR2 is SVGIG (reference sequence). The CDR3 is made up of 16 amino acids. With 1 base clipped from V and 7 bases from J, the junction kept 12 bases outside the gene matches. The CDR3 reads CAWSAPEPGGSQPQHF. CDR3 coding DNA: TGTGCCTGGAGTGCACCCGAGCCAGGGGGCTCCCAGCCCCAGCATTTT.

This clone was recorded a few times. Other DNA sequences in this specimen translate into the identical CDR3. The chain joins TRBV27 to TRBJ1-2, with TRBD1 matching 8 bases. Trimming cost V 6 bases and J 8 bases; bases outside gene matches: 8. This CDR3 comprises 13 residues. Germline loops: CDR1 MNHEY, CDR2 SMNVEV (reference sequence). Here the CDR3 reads CASSPDRGGGYTF. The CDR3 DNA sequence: TGTGCCAGCAGCCCTGACAGGGGAGGAGGCTACACCTTC.

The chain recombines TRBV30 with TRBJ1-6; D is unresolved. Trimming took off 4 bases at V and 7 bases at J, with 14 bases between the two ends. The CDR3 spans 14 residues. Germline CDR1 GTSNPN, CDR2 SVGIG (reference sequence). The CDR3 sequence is CAWKTGKGNSPLHF. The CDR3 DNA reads TGTGCCTGGAAGACCGGGAAAGGGAATTCACCCCTCCACTTT. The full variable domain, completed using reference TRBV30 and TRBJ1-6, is SQTIHQWPATLVQPVGSPLSLECTVEGTSNPNLYWYRQAAGRGLQLLFYSVGIGQISSEVPQNLSASRPQDRQFILSSKKLLLSDSGFYLCAWKTGKGNSPLHFGNGTRLTVT.

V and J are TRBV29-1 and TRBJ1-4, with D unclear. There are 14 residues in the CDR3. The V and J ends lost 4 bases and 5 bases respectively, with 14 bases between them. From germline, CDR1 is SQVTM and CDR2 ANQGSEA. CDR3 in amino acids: CSVATDGDNEKLFF. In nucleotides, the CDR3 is TGCAGCGTTGCAACAGACGGCGACAATGAAAAACTGTTTTTT.

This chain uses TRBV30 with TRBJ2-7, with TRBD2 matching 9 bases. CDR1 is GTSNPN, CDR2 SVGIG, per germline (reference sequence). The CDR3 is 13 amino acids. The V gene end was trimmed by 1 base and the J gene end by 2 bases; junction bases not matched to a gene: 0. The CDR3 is CAWSGGGAYEQYF. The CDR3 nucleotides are TGTGCCTGGAGTGGCGGGGGGGCCTACGAGCAGTACTTC.

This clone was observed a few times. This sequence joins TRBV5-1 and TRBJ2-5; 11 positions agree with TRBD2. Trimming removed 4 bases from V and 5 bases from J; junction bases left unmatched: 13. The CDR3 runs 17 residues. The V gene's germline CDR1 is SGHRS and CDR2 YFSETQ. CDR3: CASSLGTSGGGHETQYF. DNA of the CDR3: TGCGCCAGCAGCCTCGGGACTAGCGGAGGGGGGCATGAGACCCAGTACTTC.

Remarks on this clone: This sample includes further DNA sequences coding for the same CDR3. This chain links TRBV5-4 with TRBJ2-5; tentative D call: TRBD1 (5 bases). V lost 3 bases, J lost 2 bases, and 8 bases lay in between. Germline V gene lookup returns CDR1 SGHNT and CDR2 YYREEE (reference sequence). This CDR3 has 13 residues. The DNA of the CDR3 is TGTGCCAGCAGCTCGACAGCACAAGAGACCCAGTACTTC. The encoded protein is CASSSTAQETQYF.

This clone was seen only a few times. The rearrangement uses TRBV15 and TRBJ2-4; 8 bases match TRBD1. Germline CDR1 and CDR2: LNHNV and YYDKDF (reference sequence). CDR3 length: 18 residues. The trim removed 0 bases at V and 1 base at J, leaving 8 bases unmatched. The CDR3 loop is CATSRDPGTGDAKNIQYF. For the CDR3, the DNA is TGTGCCACCAGCAGAGATCCCGGGACAGGTGATGCCAAAAACATTCAGTACTTC.

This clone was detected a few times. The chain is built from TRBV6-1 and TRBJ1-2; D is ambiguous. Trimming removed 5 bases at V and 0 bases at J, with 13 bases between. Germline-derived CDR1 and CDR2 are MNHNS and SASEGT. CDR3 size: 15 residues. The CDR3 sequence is CASSHHRGANYGYTF. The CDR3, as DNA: TGTGCCAGCAGTCACCATCGCGGAGCTAACTATGGCTACACCTTC.

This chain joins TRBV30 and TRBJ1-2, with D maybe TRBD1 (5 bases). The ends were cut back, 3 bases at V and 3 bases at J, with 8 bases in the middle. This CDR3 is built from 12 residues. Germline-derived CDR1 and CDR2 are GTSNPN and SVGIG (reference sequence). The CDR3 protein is CAWSGGDYGYTF. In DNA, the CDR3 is TGTGCCTGGAGCGGGGGGGACTATGGCTACACCTTC.

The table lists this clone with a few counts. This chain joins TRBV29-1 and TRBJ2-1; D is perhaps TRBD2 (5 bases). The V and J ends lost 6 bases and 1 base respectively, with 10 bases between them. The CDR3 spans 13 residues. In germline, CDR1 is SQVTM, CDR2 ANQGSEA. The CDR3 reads CSVKRGSYNEQFF. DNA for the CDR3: TGCAGCGTCAAACGAGGGTCCTACAATGAGCAGTTCTTC.

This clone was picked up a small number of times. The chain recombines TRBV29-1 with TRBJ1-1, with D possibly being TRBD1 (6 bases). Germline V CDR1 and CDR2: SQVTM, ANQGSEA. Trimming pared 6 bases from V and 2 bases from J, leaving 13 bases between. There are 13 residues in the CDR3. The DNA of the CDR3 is TGCAGCGTGACTACAGGGCGAAACACTGAAGCTTTCTTT. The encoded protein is CSVTTGRNTEAFF.

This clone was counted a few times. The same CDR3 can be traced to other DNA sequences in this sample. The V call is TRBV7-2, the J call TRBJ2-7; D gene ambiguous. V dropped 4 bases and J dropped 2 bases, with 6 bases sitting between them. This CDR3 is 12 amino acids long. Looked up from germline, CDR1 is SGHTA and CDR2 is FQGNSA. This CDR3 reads CASSSQTYEQYF. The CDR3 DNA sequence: TGTGCCAGCAGCTCGCAGACCTACGAGCAGTACTTC. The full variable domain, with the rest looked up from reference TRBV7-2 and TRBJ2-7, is GAGVSQSPSNKVTEKGKDVELRCDPISGHTALYWYRQSLGQGLEFLIYFQGNSAPDKSGLPSDRFSAERTGGSVSTLTIQRTQQEDSAVYLCASSSQTYEQYFGPGTRLTVT.

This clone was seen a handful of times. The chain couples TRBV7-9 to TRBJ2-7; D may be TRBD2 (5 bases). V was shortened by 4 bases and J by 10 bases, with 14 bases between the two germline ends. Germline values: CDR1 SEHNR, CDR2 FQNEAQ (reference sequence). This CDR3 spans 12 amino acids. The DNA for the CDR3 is TGTGCCAGCAGCTCCCAAACTAGACAACAGTACTTC. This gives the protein CASSSQTRQQYF.